A selection of T cell receptor beta chains follows, all from one sample in a study of T-cell memory formation after mild COVID-19. TCRdb reprocessed the 5' RACE reads via MiXCR and lists one record per CDR3 protein. The sample yields about 4,800 distinct CDR3 sequences, over 20% seen once. The specimen was PBMCs or a T cell subset sorted from them (not recorded which). These receptor sequences come from an adult who had mild COVID-19 (a few samples of this study predate the infection). Cell type and time point are not known. CDR3s include the opening cysteine and the closing phenylalanine or tryptophan. A clone size is listed for some rows: how often the clone was seen (once, few, many), or a class if it is expanded.

cdr3_aa	clone_size	v_call	j_call
CATSDRGLLTGELFF	once	TRBV24-1	TRBJ2-2
CASSLRPPRPVMVEQFF	.	TRBV4-3	TRBJ2-1
CASSQGPGGWNTEAFF	.	TRBV5-1	TRBJ1-1
CATSDLSTDTQYF	medium-sized	TRBV24-1	TRBJ2-3
CASSWTVETQYF	medium-sized	TRBV28	TRBJ2-5
CSVEGPFDNSPLHF	medium-sized	TRBV29-1	TRBJ1-6
CASSLRRTGEGQPQHF	.	TRBV12-3/TRBV12-4	TRBJ1-5
CAISETPSGRDEQFF	once	TRBV10-3	TRBJ2-1
CASSFGGARQPQHF	medium-sized	TRBV6-2/TRBV6-3	TRBJ1-5
CASSLTAGSTEAFF	.	TRBV7-2	TRBJ1-1
CASSPLRTGVTGELFF	medium-sized	TRBV12-3/TRBV12-4	TRBJ2-2
CSALLPANTGELFF	medium-sized	TRBV20-1	TRBJ2-2
CATSEGGGWRETQYF	medium-sized	TRBV24-1	TRBJ2-5
CASSRGTGQETQYF	.	TRBV7-3	TRBJ2-5
CASRYTRDGAEAFF	medium-sized	TRBV10-2	TRBJ1-1
CASRPDTNLYNEQFF	.	TRBV5-1	TRBJ2-1
CASSQEDRLLTDTQYF	medium-sized	TRBV4-1	TRBJ2-3
CASSLVAGVNTEAFF	medium-sized	TRBV5-1	TRBJ1-1
CASSQVGLEQYF	medium-sized	TRBV4-2	TRBJ2-7
CASSLWGSNNEKLFF	.	TRBV5-1	TRBJ1-4
CASSLIAGGITDTQYF	medium-sized	TRBV7-9	TRBJ2-3
CASSRGRLNEKLFF	medium-sized	TRBV4-3	TRBJ1-4
CASSDGGLTDTQYF	medium-sized	TRBV25-1	TRBJ2-3
CASSPIVAEAFF	.	TRBV6-6	TRBJ1-1
CASSVGGVAYEQYF	medium-sized	TRBV9	TRBJ2-7
CASSLLNSPLHF	many	TRBV3-1	TRBJ1-6
CASSPGLSGANVLTF	.	TRBV5-6	TRBJ2-6
CASSGQGLDNEQFF	.	TRBV6-5	TRBJ2-1
CASSLGPGPSAGADTQYF	medium-sized	TRBV13	TRBJ2-3
CASSLEGAATDTQYF	once	TRBV7-8	TRBJ2-3
CASSLLNSGAEPISTDTQYF	medium-sized	TRBV7-9	TRBJ2-3
CASRPQGKETQYF	.	TRBV28	TRBJ2-5
CASSLGWADTEAFF	medium-sized	TRBV5-1	TRBJ1-1
CASSLGSSGNTIYF	many	TRBV12-3/TRBV12-4	TRBJ1-3
CASSLLSGQETQYF	medium-sized	TRBV7-9	TRBJ2-5
CASSPGAGTAIVASPIYGYTF	medium-sized	TRBV7-9	TRBJ1-2
CATSRAGDSYEQYF	.	TRBV15	TRBJ2-7
CASSYLGSNTGELFF	.	TRBV6-2/TRBV6-3	TRBJ2-2
CSARWEAYEQYF	.	TRBV20-1	TRBJ2-7
CASSLEAGTDTQYF	.	TRBV5-1	TRBJ2-3
CSVEGGNEQFF	medium-sized	TRBV29-1	TRBJ2-1
CASSEDGRDTQYF	medium-sized	TRBV12-3/TRBV12-4	TRBJ2-3
CASSLGGTDTQYF	medium-sized	TRBV13	TRBJ2-3
CAISGGGEETQYF	large	TRBV10-3	TRBJ2-5
CASRDTSTGGDTQYF	medium-sized	TRBV7-2	TRBJ2-3
CASSAGTSGVQETQYF	medium-sized	TRBV9	TRBJ2-5
CSAWDRENTEAFF	medium-sized	TRBV20-1	TRBJ1-1
CASRFNRVGNSPLHF	medium-sized	TRBV2	TRBJ1-6